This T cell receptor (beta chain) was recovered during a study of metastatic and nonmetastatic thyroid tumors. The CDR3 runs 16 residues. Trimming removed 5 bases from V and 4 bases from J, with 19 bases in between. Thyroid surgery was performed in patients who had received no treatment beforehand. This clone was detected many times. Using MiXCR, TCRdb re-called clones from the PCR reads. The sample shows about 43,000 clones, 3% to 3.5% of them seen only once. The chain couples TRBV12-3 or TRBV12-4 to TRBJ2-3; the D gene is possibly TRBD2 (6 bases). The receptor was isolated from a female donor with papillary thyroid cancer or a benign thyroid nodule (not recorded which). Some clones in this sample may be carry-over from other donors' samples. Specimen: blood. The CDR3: CASSGGSGGPPDTQYF. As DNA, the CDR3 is TGTGCCAGCAGTGGGGGTAGCGGAGGCCCCCCAGATACGCAGTATTTT.